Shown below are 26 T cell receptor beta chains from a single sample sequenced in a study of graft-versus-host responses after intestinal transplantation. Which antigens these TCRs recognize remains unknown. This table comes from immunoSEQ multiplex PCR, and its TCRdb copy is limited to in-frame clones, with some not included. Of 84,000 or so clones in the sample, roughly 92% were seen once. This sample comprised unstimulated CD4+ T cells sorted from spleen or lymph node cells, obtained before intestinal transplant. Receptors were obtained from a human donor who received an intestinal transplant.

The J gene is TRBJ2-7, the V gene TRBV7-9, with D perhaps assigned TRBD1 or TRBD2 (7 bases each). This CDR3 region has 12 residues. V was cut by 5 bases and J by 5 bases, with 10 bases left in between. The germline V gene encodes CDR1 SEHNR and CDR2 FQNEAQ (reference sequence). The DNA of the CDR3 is TGTGCCAGCAGCCCAGGGGGGGACGAGCAGTACTTC. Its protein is CASSPGGDEQYF. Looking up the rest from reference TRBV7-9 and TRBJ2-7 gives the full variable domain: DTGVSQNPRHKITKRGQNVTFRCDPISEHNRLYWYRQTLGQGPEFLTYFQNEAQLEKSRLLSDRFSAERPKGSFSTLEIQRTEQGDSAMYLCASSPGGDEQYFGPGTRLTVT.

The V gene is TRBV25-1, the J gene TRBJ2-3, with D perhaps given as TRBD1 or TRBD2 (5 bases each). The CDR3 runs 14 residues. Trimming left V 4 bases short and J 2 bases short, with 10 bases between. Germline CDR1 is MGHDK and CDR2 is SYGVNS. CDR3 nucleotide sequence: TGTGCCAGCAGTGGGGGGAGTTTCACAGATACGCAGTATTTT. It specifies CASSGGSFTDTQYF.

CDR3 sequence reads: CASSQARERAYEQYF. CDR3 coding DNA: TGCGCCAGCAGCCAAGCGAGAGAGAGGGCCTACGAGCAGTACTTC. The chain uses TRBV4-1 and TRBJ2-7, with D possibly being TRBD2 (5 bases). V lost 1 base and J 2 bases, leaving 12 bases between the germline ends. Germline CDR1 MGHRA, CDR2 YSYEKL. This CDR3 comprises 15 residues.

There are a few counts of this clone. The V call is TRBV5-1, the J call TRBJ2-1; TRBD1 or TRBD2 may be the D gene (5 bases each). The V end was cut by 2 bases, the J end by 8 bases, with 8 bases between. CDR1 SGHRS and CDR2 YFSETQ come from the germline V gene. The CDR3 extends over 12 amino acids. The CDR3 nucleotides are TGCGCCAGCAGCTTATGGGGGTATGAGCAGTTCTTC. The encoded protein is CASSLWGYEQFF.

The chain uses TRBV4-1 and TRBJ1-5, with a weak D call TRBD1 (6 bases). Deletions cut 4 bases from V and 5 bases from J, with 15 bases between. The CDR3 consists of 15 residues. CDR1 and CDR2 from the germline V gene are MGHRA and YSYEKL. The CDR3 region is CASSRKQGEDQPQHF. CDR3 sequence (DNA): TGCGCCAGCAGCCGCAAACAGGGCGAGGATCAGCCCCAGCATTTT.

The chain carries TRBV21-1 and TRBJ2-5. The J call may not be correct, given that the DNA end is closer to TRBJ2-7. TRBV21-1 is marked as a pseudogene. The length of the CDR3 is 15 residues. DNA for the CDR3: TGTGCCAGCAGCGAATCGGTGGGTGCGTGCTACGAGCAGTACTTC. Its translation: CASSESVGACYEQYF.

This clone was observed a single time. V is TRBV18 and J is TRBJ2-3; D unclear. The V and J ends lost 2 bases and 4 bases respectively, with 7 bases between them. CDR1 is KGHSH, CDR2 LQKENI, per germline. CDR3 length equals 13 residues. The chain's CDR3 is CASSPRVADTQYF. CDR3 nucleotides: TGTGCCAGCTCACCAAGGGTTGCAGATACGCAGTATTTT. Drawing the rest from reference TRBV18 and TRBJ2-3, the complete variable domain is NAGVMQNPRHLVRRRGQEARLRCSPMKGHSHVYWYRQLPEEGLKFMVYLQKENIIDESGMPKERFSAEFPKEGPSILRIQQVVRGDSAAYFCASSPRVADTQYFGPGTRLTVL.

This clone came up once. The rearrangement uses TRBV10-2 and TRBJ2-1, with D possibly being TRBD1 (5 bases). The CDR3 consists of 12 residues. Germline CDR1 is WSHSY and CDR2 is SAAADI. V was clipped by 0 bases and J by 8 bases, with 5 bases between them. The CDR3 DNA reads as TGCGCCAGCAGTGAGTCGGGGCATGAGCAGTTCTTC. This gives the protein CASSESGHEQFF.

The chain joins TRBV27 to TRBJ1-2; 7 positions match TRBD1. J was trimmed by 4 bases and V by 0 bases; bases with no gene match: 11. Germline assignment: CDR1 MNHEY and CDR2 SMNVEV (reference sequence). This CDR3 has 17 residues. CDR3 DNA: TGTGCCAGCAGTTTATCTCAGCCGGACAGGCCGTCCTATGGCTACACCTTC. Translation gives CASSLSQPDRPSYGYTF.

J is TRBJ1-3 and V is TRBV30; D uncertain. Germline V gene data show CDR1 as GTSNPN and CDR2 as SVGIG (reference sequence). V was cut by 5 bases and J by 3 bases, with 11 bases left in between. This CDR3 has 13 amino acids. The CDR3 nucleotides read TGTGCCTGGGCCTACACGGGTGGAAACACCATATATTTT. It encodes CAWAYTGGNTIYF.

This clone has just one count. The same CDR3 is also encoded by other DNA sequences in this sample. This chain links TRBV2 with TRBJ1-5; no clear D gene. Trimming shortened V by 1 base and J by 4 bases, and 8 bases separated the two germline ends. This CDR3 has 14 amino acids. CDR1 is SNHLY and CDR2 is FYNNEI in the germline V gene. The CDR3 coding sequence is TGTGCCAGCAGTGAAGGCGGGAGTAATCAGCCCCAGCATTTT. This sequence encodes CASSEGGSNQPQHF.

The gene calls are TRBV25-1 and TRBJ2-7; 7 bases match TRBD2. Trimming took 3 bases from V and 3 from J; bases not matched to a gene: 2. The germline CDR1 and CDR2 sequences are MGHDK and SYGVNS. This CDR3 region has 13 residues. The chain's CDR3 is CASSEGGLYEQYF. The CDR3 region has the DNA TGTGCCAGCAGTGAGGGAGGGCTCTACGAGCAGTACTTC.

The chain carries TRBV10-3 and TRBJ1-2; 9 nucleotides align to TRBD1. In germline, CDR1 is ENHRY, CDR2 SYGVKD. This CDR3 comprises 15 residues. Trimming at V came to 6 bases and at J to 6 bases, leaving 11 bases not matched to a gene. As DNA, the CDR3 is TGTGCCATCAGCCAATATACAGGGGGCGCCGATGGCTACACCTTC. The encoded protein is CAISQYTGGADGYTF.

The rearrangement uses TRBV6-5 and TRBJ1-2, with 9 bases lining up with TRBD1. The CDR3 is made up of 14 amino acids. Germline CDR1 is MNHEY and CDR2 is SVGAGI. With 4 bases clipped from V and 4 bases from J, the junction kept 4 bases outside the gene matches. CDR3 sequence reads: CASSSTGGVYGYTF. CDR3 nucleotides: TGTGCCAGCAGTTCGACAGGGGGGGTCTATGGCTACACCTTC.

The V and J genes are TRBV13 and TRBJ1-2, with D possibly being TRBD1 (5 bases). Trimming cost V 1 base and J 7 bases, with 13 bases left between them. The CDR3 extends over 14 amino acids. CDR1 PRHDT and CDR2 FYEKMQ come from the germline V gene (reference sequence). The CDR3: CASSLEVSGTGYTF. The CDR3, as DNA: TGTGCCAGCAGCTTAGAGGTATCGGGGACTGGCTACACCTTC.

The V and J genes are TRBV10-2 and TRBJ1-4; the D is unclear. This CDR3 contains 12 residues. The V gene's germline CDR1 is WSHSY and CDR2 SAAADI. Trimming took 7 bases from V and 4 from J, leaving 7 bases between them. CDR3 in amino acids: CASMRVNEKLFF. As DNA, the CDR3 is TGCGCCAGCATGAGGGTTAATGAAAAACTGTTTTTT.

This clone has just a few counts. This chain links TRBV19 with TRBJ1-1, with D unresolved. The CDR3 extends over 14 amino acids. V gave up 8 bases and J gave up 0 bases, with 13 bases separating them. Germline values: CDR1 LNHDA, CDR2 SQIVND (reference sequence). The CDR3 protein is CASRTGRMNTEAFF. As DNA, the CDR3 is TGTGCCAGTCGGACCGGGAGGATGAACACTGAAGCTTTCTTT.

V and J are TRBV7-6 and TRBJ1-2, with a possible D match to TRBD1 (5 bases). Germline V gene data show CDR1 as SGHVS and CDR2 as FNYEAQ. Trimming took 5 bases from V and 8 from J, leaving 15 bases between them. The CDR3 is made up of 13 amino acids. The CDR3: CASSLPQGNGYTF. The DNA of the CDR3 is TGTGCCAGCAGCCTCCCCCAGGGCAACGGCTACACCTTC.

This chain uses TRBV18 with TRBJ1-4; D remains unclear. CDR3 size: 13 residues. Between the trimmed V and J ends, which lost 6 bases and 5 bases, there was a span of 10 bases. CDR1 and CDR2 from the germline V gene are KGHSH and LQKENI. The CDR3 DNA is TGTGCCAGCTCGAACTACACGAATGAAAAACTGTTTTTT. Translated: CASSNYTNEKLFF.

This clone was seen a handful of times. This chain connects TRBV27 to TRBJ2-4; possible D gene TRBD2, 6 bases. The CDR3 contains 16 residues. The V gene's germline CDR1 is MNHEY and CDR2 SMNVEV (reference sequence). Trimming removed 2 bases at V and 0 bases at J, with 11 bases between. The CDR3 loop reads CASSLRGRIAKNIQYF. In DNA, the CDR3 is TGTGCCAGCAGTTTACGGGGGAGGATAGCCAAAAACATTCAGTACTTC.

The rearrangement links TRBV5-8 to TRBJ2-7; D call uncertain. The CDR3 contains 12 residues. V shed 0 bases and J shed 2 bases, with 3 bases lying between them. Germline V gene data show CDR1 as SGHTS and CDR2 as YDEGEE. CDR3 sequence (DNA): TGTGCCAGCAGCTTGGGAGCCTACGAGCAGTACTTC. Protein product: CASSLGAYEQYF.

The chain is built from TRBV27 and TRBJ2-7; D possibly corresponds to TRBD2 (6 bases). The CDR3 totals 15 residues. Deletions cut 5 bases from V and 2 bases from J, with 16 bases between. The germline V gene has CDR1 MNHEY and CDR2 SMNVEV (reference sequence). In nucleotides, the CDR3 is TGTGCCAGCAGTCACCCCGGGACTCTTACCTACGAGCAGTACTTC. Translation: CASSHPGTLTYEQYF.

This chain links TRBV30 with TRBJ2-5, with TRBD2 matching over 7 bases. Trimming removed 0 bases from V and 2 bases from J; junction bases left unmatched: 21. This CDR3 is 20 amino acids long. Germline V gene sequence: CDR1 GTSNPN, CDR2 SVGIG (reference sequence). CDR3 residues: CAWSVPGDSGPLGGQETQYF. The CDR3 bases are TGTGCCTGGAGTGTACCCGGGGATAGCGGGCCCTTAGGCGGTCAAGAGACCCAGTACTTC.

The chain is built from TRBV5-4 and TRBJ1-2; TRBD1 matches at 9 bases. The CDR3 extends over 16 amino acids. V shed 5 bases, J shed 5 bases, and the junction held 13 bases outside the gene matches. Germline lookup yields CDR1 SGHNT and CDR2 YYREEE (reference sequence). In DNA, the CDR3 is TGTGCCAGCAGTCCGGCCGGCGGACAGGGGAAGTATGGCTACACCTTC. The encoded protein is CASSPAGGQGKYGYTF.

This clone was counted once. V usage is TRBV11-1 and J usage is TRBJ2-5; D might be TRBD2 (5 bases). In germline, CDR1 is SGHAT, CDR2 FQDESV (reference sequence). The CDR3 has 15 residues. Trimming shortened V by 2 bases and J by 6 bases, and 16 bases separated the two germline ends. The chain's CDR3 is CASSLIGTGGQTQYF. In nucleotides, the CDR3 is TGTGCCAGCAGCTTAATAGGTACTGGCGGGCAGACCCAGTACTTC. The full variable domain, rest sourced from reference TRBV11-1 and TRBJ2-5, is EAEVAQSPRYKITEKSQAVAFWCDPISGHATLYWYRQILGQGPELLVQFQDESVVDDSQLPKDRFSAERLKGVDSTLKIQPAELGDSAMYLCASSLIGTGGQTQYFGPGTRLLVL.

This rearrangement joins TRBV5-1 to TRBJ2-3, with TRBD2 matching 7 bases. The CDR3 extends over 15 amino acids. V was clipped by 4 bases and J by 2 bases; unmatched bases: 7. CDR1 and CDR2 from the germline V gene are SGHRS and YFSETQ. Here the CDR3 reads CASSNSGLNTDTQYF. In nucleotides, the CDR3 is TGCGCCAGCAGCAATAGCGGGCTAAACACAGATACGCAGTATTTT.